Sequencing of this TCR beta chain was carried out in a study of cytomegalovirus exposure and HLA in healthy donors. Study-wide results and limits: Some TCR beta chains (more than 150 of them) were listed as cytomegalovirus-associated. Using the classifier, cytomegalovirus status was reportedly diagnosed with high specificity and sensitivity. For most TCR sequences rarity was the rule, although some public TCRs occurred in many donors.

A word on this clone: The target antigen is unknown.

Clones were read by immunoSEQ multiplex PCR, and TCRdb kept only the in-frame ones, dropping some. The sample consists of about 110,000 clones, approximately 96% of them appearing once. The donors belonged to the roughly 120-subject validation cohort, separate from the roughly 670-subject first cohort. This receptor was identified in a young woman in good health and CMV-seronegative. Sequencing used PBMCs.

CDR3 coding DNA: TGTGCCAGCAGTCTCCCGGGCGGGTATAATTCACCCCTCCACTTT. It is translated as CASSLPGGYNSPLHF. The chain carries TRBV28 and TRBJ1-6; D is ambiguous. V shed 5 bases and J shed 4 bases, with 12 bases lying between them. The CDR3 contains 15 residues. CDR1 is MDHEN, CDR2 SYDVKM, per germline. Filled out from reference TRBV28 and TRBJ1-6, the complete variable domain reads DVKVTQSSRYLVKRTGEKVFLECVQDMDHENMFWYRQDPGLGLRLIYFSYDVKMKEKGDIPEGYSVSREKKERFSLILESASTNQTSMYLCASSLPGGYNSPLHFGNGTRLTVT.